This T cell receptor (beta chain) stems from a study of shared clonotypes between healthy human individuals. TCRdb's table, derived via immunoSEQ multiplex PCR, lists solely in-frame clones and lacks some. Among 1.4 million to 1.5 million clones listed, roughly 96% were seen once. This CDR3 is built from 15 residues. The V gene lost 2 bases and the J gene lost 8 bases, with 16 bases spanning the gap. Per the germline V gene, CDR1 is SGHDT and CDR2 is YYEEEE. What was sequenced was naive CD4+ T cells sorted from blood. Stated subset: CD45RA+ positively selected. The chain recombines TRBV5-6 with TRBJ1-4; D gene ambiguous. This clonotype originated in a man aged 25-45 years in good health. CDR3 sequence: CASSFATGIEEKLFF. The CDR3, as DNA: TGTGCCAGCAGCTTTGCGACGGGAATTGAGGAAAAACTGTTTTTT.